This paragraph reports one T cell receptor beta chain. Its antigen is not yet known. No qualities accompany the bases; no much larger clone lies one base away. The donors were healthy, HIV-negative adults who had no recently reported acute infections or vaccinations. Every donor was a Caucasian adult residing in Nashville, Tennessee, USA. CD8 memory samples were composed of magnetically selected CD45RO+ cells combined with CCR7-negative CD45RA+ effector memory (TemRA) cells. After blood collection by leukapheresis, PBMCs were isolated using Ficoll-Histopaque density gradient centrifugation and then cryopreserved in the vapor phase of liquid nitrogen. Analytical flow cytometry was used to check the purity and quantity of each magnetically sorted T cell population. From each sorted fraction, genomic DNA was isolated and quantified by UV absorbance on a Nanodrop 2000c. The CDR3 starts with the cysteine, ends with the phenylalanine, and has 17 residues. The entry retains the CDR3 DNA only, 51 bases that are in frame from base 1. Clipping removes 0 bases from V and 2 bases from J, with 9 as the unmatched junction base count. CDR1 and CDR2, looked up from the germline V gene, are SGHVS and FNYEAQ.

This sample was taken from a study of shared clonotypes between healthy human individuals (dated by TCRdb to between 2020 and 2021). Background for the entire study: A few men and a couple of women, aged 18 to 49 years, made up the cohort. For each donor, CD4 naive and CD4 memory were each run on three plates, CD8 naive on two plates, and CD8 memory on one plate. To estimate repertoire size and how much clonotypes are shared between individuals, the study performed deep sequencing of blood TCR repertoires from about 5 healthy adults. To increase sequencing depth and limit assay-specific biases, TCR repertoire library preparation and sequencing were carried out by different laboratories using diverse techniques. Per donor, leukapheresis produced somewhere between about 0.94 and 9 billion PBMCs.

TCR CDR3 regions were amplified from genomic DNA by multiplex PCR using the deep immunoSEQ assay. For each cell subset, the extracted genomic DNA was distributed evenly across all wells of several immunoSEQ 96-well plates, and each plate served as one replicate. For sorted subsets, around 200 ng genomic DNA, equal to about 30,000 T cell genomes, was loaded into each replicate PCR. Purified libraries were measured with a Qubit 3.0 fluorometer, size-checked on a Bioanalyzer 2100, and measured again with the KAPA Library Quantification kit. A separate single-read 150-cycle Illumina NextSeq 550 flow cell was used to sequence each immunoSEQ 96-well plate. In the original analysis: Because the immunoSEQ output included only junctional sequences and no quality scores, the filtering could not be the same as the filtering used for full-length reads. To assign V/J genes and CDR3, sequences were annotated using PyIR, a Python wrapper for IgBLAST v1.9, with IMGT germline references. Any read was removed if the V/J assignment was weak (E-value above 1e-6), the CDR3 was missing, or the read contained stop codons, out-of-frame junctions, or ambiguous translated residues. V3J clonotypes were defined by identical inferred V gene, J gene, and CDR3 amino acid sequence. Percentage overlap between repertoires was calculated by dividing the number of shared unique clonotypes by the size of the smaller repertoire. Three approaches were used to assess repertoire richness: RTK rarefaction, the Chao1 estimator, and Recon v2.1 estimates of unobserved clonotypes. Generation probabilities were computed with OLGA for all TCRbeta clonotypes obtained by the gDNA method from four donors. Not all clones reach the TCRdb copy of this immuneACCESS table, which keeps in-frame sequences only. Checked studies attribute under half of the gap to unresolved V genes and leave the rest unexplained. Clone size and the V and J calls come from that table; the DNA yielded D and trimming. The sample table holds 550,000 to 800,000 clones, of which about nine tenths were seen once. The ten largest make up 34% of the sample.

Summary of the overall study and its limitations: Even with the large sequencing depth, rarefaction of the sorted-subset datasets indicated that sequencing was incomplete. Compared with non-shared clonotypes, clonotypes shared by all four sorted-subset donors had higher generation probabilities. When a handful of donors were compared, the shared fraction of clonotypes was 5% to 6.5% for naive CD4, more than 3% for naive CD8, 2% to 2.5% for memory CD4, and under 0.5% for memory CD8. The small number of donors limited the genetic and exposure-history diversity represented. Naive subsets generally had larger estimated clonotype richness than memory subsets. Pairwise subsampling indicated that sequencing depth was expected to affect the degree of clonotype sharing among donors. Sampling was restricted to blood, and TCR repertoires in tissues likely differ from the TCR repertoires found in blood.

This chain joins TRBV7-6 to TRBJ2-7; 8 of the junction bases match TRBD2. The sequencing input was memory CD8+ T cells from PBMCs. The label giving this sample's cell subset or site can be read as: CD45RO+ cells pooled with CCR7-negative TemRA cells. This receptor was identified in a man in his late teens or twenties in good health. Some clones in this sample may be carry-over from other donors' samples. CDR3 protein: CASSLARGGVRTYEQYF. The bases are TGTGCCAGCAGCTTAGCCCGGGGGGGGGTACGGACCTACGAGCAGTACTTC.